This T cell receptor beta chain appears in the sequencing data of a study of blood T cells in healthy people across ages. Findings of the study overall: Researchers judged that diversity estimates from one million T cells fell short of true values.

Germline CDR1 and CDR2: MNHNY and SVGAGI (reference sequence). The CDR3 totals 15 residues. The V and J ends lost 0 bases and 0 bases respectively, with 8 bases between them. For this clonotype: Its antigen remains unknown.

A sample-barcoded 5' primer and a J-beta primer mix were used in a second PCR of roughly 7 to 11 cycles. TCRdb reanalysed the 5' RACE reads using MiXCR and keeps one entry per CDR3 protein. The sample has 800,000 to 1,000,000 distinct CDR3 sequences, about 48% seen once. The sequence was collected from a man younger than 40 in good health. V is TRBV6-6 and J is TRBJ1-1; possibly TRBD1 for D (5 bases). The material sequenced was blood. The CDR3 region has the DNA TGTGCCAGCAGTTACTCGAAGGGGATGAACACTGAAGCTTTCTTT. It encodes CASSYSKGMNTEAFF.